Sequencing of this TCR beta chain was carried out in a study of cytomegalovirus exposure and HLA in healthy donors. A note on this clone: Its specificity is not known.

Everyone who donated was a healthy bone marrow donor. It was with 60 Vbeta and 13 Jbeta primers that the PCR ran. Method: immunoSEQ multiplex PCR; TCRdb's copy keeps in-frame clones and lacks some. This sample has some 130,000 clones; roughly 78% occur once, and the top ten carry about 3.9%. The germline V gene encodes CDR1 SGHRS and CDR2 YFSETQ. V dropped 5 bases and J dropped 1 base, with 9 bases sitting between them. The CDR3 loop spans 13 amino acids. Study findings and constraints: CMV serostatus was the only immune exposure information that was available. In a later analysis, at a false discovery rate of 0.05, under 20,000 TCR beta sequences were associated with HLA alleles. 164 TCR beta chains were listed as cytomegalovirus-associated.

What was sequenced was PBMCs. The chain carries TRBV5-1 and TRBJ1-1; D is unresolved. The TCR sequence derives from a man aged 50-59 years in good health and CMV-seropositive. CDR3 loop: CASRGRTNTEAFF. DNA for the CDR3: TGCGCCAGCAGGGGCAGAACGAACACTGAAGCTTTCTTT.